Each of the 13 T cell receptor beta chains below was sequenced from the same sample in a study of blood T cells in healthy people across ages. A sample-barcoded 5' primer and a J-beta primer mix were used in a second PCR of roughly 6 to 11 cycles. TCRdb itself ran the 5' RACE reads through MiXCR, one entry per CDR3 protein. This table has 790,000 or so distinct CDR3 sequences, roughly three fifths appearing once. The sequencing sample was made of blood. These receptors were taken from a man in his forties or fifties in good health.

This clonotype has at least ten counts. This chain links TRBV7-2 with TRBJ2-5, with TRBD1 as a possible D gene (6 bases). There are 15 residues in the CDR3. The V end lost 5 bases, the J end lost 7 bases, and 20 bases lay between the germline ends. CDR1 and CDR2 from the germline V gene are SGHTA and FQGNSA. Here the CDR3 reads CASSTSDRSFGTQYF. The CDR3 nucleotides are TGTGCCAGCAGCACCTCTGACAGGTCTTTCGGGACCCAGTACTTC.

The chain employs TRBV12-3 or TRBV12-4 and TRBJ2-1; a possible D gene is TRBD2 (5 bases). Trimming shortened V by 1 base and J by 10 bases, and 14 bases separated the two germline ends. CDR3 length equals 14 residues. The DNA of the CDR3 is TGTGCCAGCAGTTTAGAGGCTAGCTCCAGCGAGCAGTTCTTC. Translation gives CASSLEASSSEQFF.

The chain combines TRBV6-5 with TRBJ2-7, with D possibly matching TRBD1 (6 bases). V was pared by 0 bases and J by 4 bases, with 13 bases between. The CDR3 is 15 amino acids. The V gene's germline CDR1 is MNHEY and CDR2 SVGAGI. The CDR3, as DNA: TGTGCCAGCAGTTACTCTCAGGGGATTGGGTACGAGCAGTACTTC. This encodes CASSYSQGIGYEQYF.

The rearrangement links TRBV7-2 to TRBJ2-5, with TRBD1 matching over 10 bases. The J call is uncertain, as TRBJ2-4 better fits the DNA end. Germline V gene data show CDR1 as SGHTA and CDR2 as FQGNSA. CDR3 size: 15 residues. In nucleotides, the CDR3 is TGTGCCAGCAGCTTCTGGGACAGGGGTATAAACATTCAGTACTTC. Its protein product is CASSFWDRGINIQYF.

The CDR3 DNA follows: TGCGCCAGCAGCTTGGGACTAGCGGGGGCTGGCCAAGAGACCCAGTACTTC. Translated: CASSLGLAGAGQETQYF. The chain uses TRBV5-1 and TRBJ2-5, with 12 bases matching TRBD2. The germline V gene encodes CDR1 SGHRS and CDR2 YFSETQ. J lost 1 base, V lost 0 bases, and 4 bases had no gene match. The CDR3 covers 17 residues.

Concerning this clonotype: A clone one base away is much larger, so this may be a read error. The J gene is TRBJ1-1, the V gene TRBV12-3 or TRBV12-4, with 11 bases lining up with TRBD1. The V and J ends lost 3 bases and 4 bases, in that order; junction bases with no gene match: 1. The CDR3 is 14 amino acids. The CDR3 protein is CASSFGTGGTEAFF. As DNA, the CDR3 is TGTGCCAGCAGTTTCGGGACAGGGGGCACTGAAGCTTTCTTT.

This clonotype was counted between two and nine times. The chain joins TRBV20-1 to TRBJ2-1; D remains unclear. The CDR3 is 14 residues long. Deletions cut 3 bases from V and 4 bases from J, with 13 bases between. Germline V gene sequence: CDR1 DFQATT, CDR2 SNEGSKA (reference sequence). The CDR3 coding sequence is TGCAGTGCTAGTCTCGACGGAAGTTACAATGAGCAGTTCTTC. It specifies CSASLDGSYNEQFF.

The chain recombines TRBV29-1 with TRBJ2-2, with D uncertain. V gave up 7 bases and J gave up 7 bases, with 13 bases separating them. CDR3 length equals 12 residues. From germline, CDR1 is SQVTM and CDR2 ANQGSEA. CDR3 protein: CSANQAVGELFF. CDR3 bases: TGCAGCGCCAATCAGGCCGTCGGGGAGCTGTTTTTT.

Comments on this clonotype: With a much larger clone just one base away, this may be a read error. V usage is TRBV29-1 and J usage is TRBJ2-5; 8 bases are a match to TRBD2. Germline V gene sequence: CDR1 SQVTM, CDR2 ANQGSEA. After removal of 4 bases from V and 1 base from J, the junction contained 5 bases not matched to a gene. The CDR3 loop spans 14 amino acids. CDR3 region: CSVAGGMSQETQYF. The CDR3 DNA reads as TGCAGCGTTGCGGGGGGGATGAGCCAAGAGACCCAGTACTTC.

This clonotype has only a few counts. CDR3 bases: TGCAGTGCTAGAGATGGATCTGTAGGGGAGGCCAAAAACATTCAGTACTTC. Translating it yields CSARDGSVGEAKNIQYF. V usage is TRBV20-1 and J usage is TRBJ2-7; the D call may be TRBD1 or TRBD2 (5 bases each). Near its end, the DNA agrees better with TRBJ2-4, so the J call may be wrong. Looked up from germline, CDR1 is DFQATT and CDR2 is SNEGSKA (reference sequence). This CDR3 comprises 17 residues.

This rearrangement joins TRBV25-1 to TRBJ2-3; no reliable D call. The CDR3 is made up of 15 amino acids. V lost 1 base, J lost 3 bases, and 11 bases lay in between. Germline V gene lookup returns CDR1 MGHDK and CDR2 SYGVNS. The chain's CDR3 is CASSEWVQGTDTQYF. CDR3 coding DNA: TGTGCCAGCAGTGAATGGGTCCAAGGTACAGATACGCAGTATTTT.

This clonotype was seen more than once but under ten times. The chain uses TRBV5-1 and TRBJ2-7; 7 bases fit TRBD2. Germline V gene data show CDR1 as SGHRS and CDR2 as YFSETQ. There are 13 residues in the CDR3. The J segment lost 6 bases and the V segment lost 5 bases, leaving 8 bases of the junction unmatched. CDR3 residues: CASRRLATFEQYF. The CDR3 DNA follows: TGCGCCAGCAGAAGACTAGCAACTTTCGAGCAGTACTTC.

For the CDR3, the DNA is TGTGCCAGCAGCGTCCAGACAGGAATCTACGAGCAGTACTTC. Protein: CASSVQTGIYEQYF. The rearrangement uses TRBV7-2 and TRBJ2-7; D possibly corresponds to TRBD1 (6 bases). Germline V CDR1 and CDR2: SGHTA, FQGNSA. This CDR3 comprises 14 residues. Trimming pared 5 bases from V and 3 bases from J, leaving 14 bases between.